This TCR beta chain was obtained from a study of blood T cell repertoires in COVID-19. Looking at the study overall: Acute and convalescent COVID-19 samples came from the United States, Italy and Spain.

In Seattle, patients joined the study during active infection and were tracked longitudinally. Source study methods: Scientists estimated how many nucleated cells there were by amplifying reference gene primers. The data were produced by immunoSEQ multiplex PCR, yet TCRdb's version contains in-frame clones alone and is incomplete. V and J calls and clone size are as listed in that table; D and trimming were resolved from the DNA. This sample has about 140,000 clones, with about 88% found just once. With 1 base removed from V and 2 bases from J, the gap between germline ends came to 7 bases. Germline values: CDR1 SGHNT, CDR2 YYREEE (reference sequence). CDR3 size: 13 residues.

The TCR comes from a human donor with COVID-19, enrolled during active disease. The donor label of this sample is uncertain. The chain recombines TRBV5-4 with TRBJ2-7, with a tentative D call TRBD1 (6 bases). Sequencing was done on a sample of peripheral blood. The CDR3 sequence is CASSLTGTYEQYF. The CDR3 DNA sequence: TGTGCCAGCAGCTTGACAGGGACCTACGAGCAGTACTTC.